The entry below gives a single T cell receptor beta chain sequence along with its context. This sample was taken from a study of blood T cell repertoires in COVID-19. Study-wide context: Samples representing acute and convalescent COVID-19 were sourced from the United States, Italy and Spain. Sources were T cells, B-cell-depleted T cells, or PBMCs; the material itself was cDNA or gDNA.

The CDR3 has 15 residues. The germline V gene has CDR1 SGHTA and CDR2 FQGTGA. V lost 3 bases to trimming and J lost 10 bases; unmatched junction nucleotides: 10. Methods used by the authors: Amplification of reference gene primers provided the estimated nucleated cell counts. Sequencing used immunoSEQ multiplex PCR; TCRdb keeps in-frame clones, though not all of them. V, J and clone size are those of that table, while D and trimming were read from the DNA. The sample carries approximately 60,000 clones, approximately 85% recorded once. This receptor was identified in a human donor in a cohort sampled during active COVID-19. Sequenced sample: peripheral blood. This chain joins TRBV7-3 and TRBJ2-1; 9 nucleotides line up with TRBD2. In nucleotides, the CDR3 is TGTGCCAGCAGCTTTCGCGGGGGGGTAGATATAGAGCAGTTCTTC. Its translation: CASSFRGGVDIEQFF.